These T cell receptor beta chains were read from a single sample in a study of T-cell reconstitution after alpha-beta-depleted transplantation in children. In TCRdb, the PCR reads were re-called with MiXCR into one record per CDR3 protein. The sample has 440,000 or so distinct CDR3 sequences, roughly two fifths seen once. This specimen was PBMCs, taken before TCRalphabeta/CD19-depleted stem cell transplant. The receptors come from a girl aged 2-15 years with aplastic anemia, due to receive a stem cell transplant. CDR3s include the opening cysteine and the closing phenylalanine or tryptophan. The D gene is left open where the match is weak. Rows may omit the clone size; those that give it use once, few, many or a size class.

TRBD1	.	TRBV29-1	TRBJ1-2	CSVGGPRQGPYTF	TGCAGCGTTGGAGGCCCTCGACAGGGTCCCTACACCTTC
.	many	TRBV12-3/TRBV12-4	TRBJ2-1	CASSSRFEQFF	TGTGCCAGCAGTTCCCGTTTTGAGCAGTTCTTC
.	.	TRBV15	TRBJ2-2	CATSFRGVTGELFF	TGTGCCACCAGCTTCAGGGGGGTAACCGGGGAGCTGTTTTTT
TRBD1	.	TRBV5-5	TRBJ2-7	CASSSRDRGFYEQYF	TGTGCCAGCAGCTCCCGGGACAGGGGGTTCTACGAGCAGTACTTC
.	.	TRBV29-1	TRBJ2-7	CSVEDMDSYEQYF	TGCAGCGTTGAAGACATGGACTCCTACGAGCAGTACTTC
.	many	TRBV5-6	TRBJ2-5	CASSLFRQETQYF	TGTGCCAGCAGCTTGTTCAGGCAAGAGACCCAGTACTTC
TRBD2	.	TRBV19	TRBJ2-1	CASSPPLAGDYSYNEQFF	TGTGCCAGTAGCCCCCCACTAGCGGGAGACTACTCCTACAATGAGCAGTTCTTC
.	.	TRBV12-3/TRBV12-4	TRBJ2-7	CASSLRVSGNYEQYF	TGTGCCAGCAGTTTGAGAGTCTCTGGGAACTACGAGCAGTACTTC
.	.	TRBV7-8	TRBJ2-1	CASSLTATGEQFF	TGTGCCAGCAGCTTAACCGCTACGGGTGAGCAGTTCTTC
TRBD1	.	TRBV5-6	TRBJ1-2	CASIRTGLNNGGYTF	TGTGCCAGCATCAGGACAGGGCTAAATAATGGCGGCTACACCTTC
.	few	TRBV7-6	TRBJ2-1	CASSPVRATYNEQFF	TGTGCCAGCAGCCCAGTTAGGGCCACCTACAATGAGCAGTTCTTC
TRBD2	.	TRBV29-1	TRBJ2-3	CSVEDQLAGELDTQYF	TGCAGCGTTGAAGATCAACTAGCGGGAGAACTAGATACGCAGTATTTT
TRBD2	.	TRBV20-1	TRBJ2-1	CSARAGSAGGYNEQFF	TGCAGTGCCAGGGCCGGGTCGGCGGGAGGCTACAATGAGCAGTTCTTC
.	.	TRBV7-2	TRBJ1-5	CASRNQREPQHF	TGTGCCAGCAGGAACCAACGGGAGCCCCAGCATTTT
TRBD1	few	TRBV7-8	TRBJ1-3	CASKTGSLQPNTIYF	TGTGCCAGCAAGACAGGGAGCCTCCAACCAAACACCATATATTTT
TRBD2	many	TRBV20-1	TRBJ2-5	CSAPSGIRETQYF	TGCAGTGCCCCTAGCGGGATCAGAGAGACCCAGTACTTC
TRBD1	few	TRBV5-1	TRBJ1-5	CASITRDRLSNQPQHF	TGCGCCAGCATCACCCGGGACAGGTTGAGCAATCAGCCCCAGCATTTT
TRBD1	.	TRBV5-1	TRBJ1-2	CASSERDSYGYTF	TGCGCCAGCAGCGAACGGGACAGCTATGGCTACACCTTC
.	once	TRBV28	TRBJ2-2	CASRLRDAAPGELFF	TGTGCCAGCAGACTCCGGGACGCTGCACCCGGGGAGCTGTTTTTT
.	.	TRBV20-1	TRBJ2-7	CSARTYREQYF	TGCAGTGCTAGAACTTACCGCGAGCAGTACTTC
TRBD2	few	TRBV5-1	TRBJ2-5	CASSFRREQETQYF	TGCGCCAGCAGCTTTCGGCGGGAGCAAGAGACCCAGTACTTC
TRBD2	.	TRBV20-1	TRBJ2-3	CSGGTSGSLPTDTQYF	TGCAGTGGAGGGACTAGCGGGAGCCTTCCCACAGATACGCAGTATTTT
.	many	TRBV29-1	TRBJ2-1	CSVEWGTERNEQFF	TGCAGCGTTGAATGGGGGACGGAGAGGAATGAGCAGTTCTTC
.	once	TRBV20-1	TRBJ1-2	CSALTRTGDGYTF	TGCAGTGCACTGACCCGAACCGGGGATGGCTACACCTTC
TRBD1	.	TRBV5-1	TRBJ2-5	CASSLAGQINGETQYF	TGCGCCAGCAGCTTGGCGGGACAGATAAACGGGGAGACCCAGTACTTC
.	many	TRBV28	TRBJ2-7	CASSLEGAYEQYF	TGTGCCAGCAGCTTAGAAGGGGCCTACGAGCAGTACTTC
TRBD2	few	TRBV7-9	TRBJ2-1	CASSQPGLAGGPSEQFF	TGTGCCAGCAGCCAACCGGGACTAGCGGGAGGGCCGAGTGAGCAGTTCTTC
TRBD2	many	TRBV28	TRBJ2-1	CASSLSSGRNEQFF	TGTGCCAGCAGTTTGTCTAGCGGGAGAAATGAGCAGTTCTTC
TRBD1	.	TRBV29-1	TRBJ2-7	CSVSVQGADEQYF	TGCAGCGTCAGTGTCCAGGGGGCCGACGAGCAGTACTTC
.	.	TRBV5-1	TRBJ1-5	CASSLDVNQPQHF	TGCGCCAGCAGCTTGGACGTTAATCAGCCCCAGCATTTT
.	many	TRBV11-2	TRBJ2-1	CASSLDTGLPGVNEQFF	TGTGCCAGCAGCTTAGATACGGGGCTCCCGGGGGTAAATGAGCAGTTCTTC
.	.	TRBV5-1	TRBJ2-2	CASKGMAGDTGELFF	TGCGCCAGCAAGGGAATGGCCGGGGACACCGGGGAGCTGTTTTTT
.	.	TRBV20-1	TRBJ1-1	CSASDFTGRAGVFF	TGCAGTGCTAGCGATTTCACAGGGAGGGCAGGAGTTTTCTTT
TRBD1	few	TRBV7-2	TRBJ2-3	CASSPGTGANTQYF	TGTGCCAGCAGCCCCGGGACAGGGGCAAATACGCAGTATTTT
TRBD2	.	TRBV20-1	TRBJ2-1	CSAFKRGTPYNEQFF	TGCAGTGCTTTCAAGCGGGGGACGCCCTACAATGAGCAGTTCTTC
.	few	TRBV11-1	TRBJ1-1	CASSLEVTNTEAFF	TGTGCCAGCAGCTTAGAAGTGACGAACACTGAAGCTTTCTTT
.	few	TRBV5-1	TRBJ2-1	CASRKRPDEQFF	TGCGCCAGCAGAAAACGGCCAGACGAGCAGTTCTTC
.	few	TRBV6-1	TRBJ2-2	CASSLYSSRELFF	TGTGCCAGCAGCCTCTATAGTAGCCGGGAGCTGTTTTTT
TRBD1	.	TRBV12-3/TRBV12-4	TRBJ2-7	CASSLIWDRGLYEQYF	TGTGCCAGCAGTTTGATATGGGACAGGGGCCTCTACGAGCAGTACTTC
.	many	TRBV6-1	TRBJ2-5	CASHKDGGETQYF	TGTGCCAGTCATAAGGACGGTGGAGAGACCCAGTACTTC
TRBD1	.	TRBV5-1	TRBJ1-4	CASSLPGTGDEKLFF	TGCGCCAGCAGCTTACCCGGGACAGGGGATGAAAAACTGTTTTTT
.	few	TRBV7-3	TRBJ1-5	CASSVNGALSDQPQHF	TGTGCCAGCAGCGTTAACGGGGCGCTTAGCGATCAGCCCCAGCATTTT
.	.	TRBV12-3/TRBV12-4	TRBJ2-7	CASSSTGALLYEQYF	TGTGCCAGCAGTTCCACAGGAGCCCTCCTCTACGAGCAGTACTTC
.	few	TRBV12-3/TRBV12-4	TRBJ2-7	CASSGPSVLYDEQYF	TGTGCCAGCAGTGGCCCTAGCGTCCTTTATGACGAGCAGTACTTC
.	many	TRBV20-1	TRBJ1-3	CSARGLAGSGNTIYF	TGCAGTGCTAGAGGGCTAGCTGGTTCTGGAAACACCATATATTTT
.	few	TRBV5-1	TRBJ2-5	CASSLGVEGETQYF	TGCGCCAGCAGCTTGGGTGTCGAGGGGGAGACCCAGTACTTC
TRBD1	.	TRBV24-1	TRBJ1-2	CATSAGTAYGYTF	TGTGCCACCAGTGCTGGGACAGCTTATGGCTACACCTTC
.	few	TRBV28	TRBJ2-1	CASSWGLGKNEQFF	TGTGCCAGCAGTTGGGGGCTTGGGAAAAATGAGCAGTTCTTC
TRBD1	many	TRBV20-1	TRBJ1-5	CSATDRYRGRLGNQPQHF	TGCAGTGCGACGGATCGCTACAGGGGGCGCCTGGGCAATCAGCCCCAGCATTTT